The 5 T cell receptor beta chains listed next were all sequenced from one sample in a study of response to subunit inactivated influenza vaccine. TCRdb re-called the RT-PCR reads with MiXCR, one entry per CDR3 protein. The data hold roughly 760,000 distinct CDR3 sequences, with roughly 20% observed a single time. This material consisted of PBMCs from blood, taken more than 4 days after vaccination. Receptor source: a man aged 45-60 years who received an inactivated influenza vaccine.

This clonotype was picked up many times. The rearrangement links TRBV12-3 or TRBV12-4 to TRBJ1-2, with 8 bases fitting TRBD1. The CDR3 extends over 14 amino acids. V lost 5 bases, J lost 2 bases, and 4 bases stayed unmatched. CDR3: CASSPDRVNYGYTF. DNA of the CDR3: TGTGCCAGCAGTCCGGACAGGGTGAACTATGGCTACACCTTC.

This clonotype showed up just a few times. The chain combines TRBV6-1 with TRBJ2-4; possible D gene TRBD2, 6 bases. The V gene lost 4 bases and the J gene lost 1 base, with 17 bases spanning the gap. This CDR3 region has 17 residues. CDR1 and CDR2 from the germline V gene are MNHNS and SASEGT. This CDR3 is CASSARLGSGAKNIQYF. CDR3 nucleotides: TGTGCCAGCAGTGCTCGATTGGGGAGCGGGGCCAAAAACATTCAGTACTTC.

This clonotype was detected ten times or more. V and J are TRBV5-1 and TRBJ2-7; D is possibly TRBD2 (5 bases). The germline V and J ends were trimmed by 4 bases and 5 bases, with 10 bases remaining between them. The CDR3 runs to 12 residues. CDR1 and CDR2 from the germline V gene are SGHRS and YFSETQ. The CDR3 sequence: CASSTGLDEQYF. The CDR3 DNA reads TGCGCCAGCAGCACTGGACTGGACGAGCAGTACTTC. Using reference TRBV5-1 and TRBJ2-7 for the parts outside the CDR3, the full variable domain is KAGVTQTPRYLIKTRGQQVTLSCSPISGHRSVSWYQQTPGQGLQFLFEYFSETQRNKGNFPGRFSGRQFSNSRSEMNVSTLELGDSALYLCASSTGLDEQYFGPGTRLTVT.

The chain is built from TRBV20-1 and TRBJ2-7, with D perhaps matching TRBD2 (6 bases). The CDR3 covers 13 residues. Germline CDR1 and CDR2: DFQATT and SNEGSKA (reference sequence). DNA for the CDR3: TGCAGGGCGGCTCTTAGCGGTTCCTACGAGCAGTACTTC. Translation gives CRAALSGSYEQYF.

This clonotype was detected a few times. The chain carries TRBV12-3 or TRBV12-4 and TRBJ2-5; no firm D call. Trimming cost V 3 bases and J 6 bases, with 5 bases left between them. The CDR3 covers 11 residues. This CDR3 reads CASSFRKTQYF. The CDR3 DNA follows: TGTGCCAGCAGTTTTCGGAAGACCCAGTACTTC.